These 9 T cell receptor beta chains originate from one sample sequenced in a study of molecular identifiers for immune sequencing clone quantification. TCRdb itself ran the PCR reads through MiXCR, one entry per CDR3 protein. This table holds over 600,000 distinct CDR3 sequences, 20% found once. Source material: naive CD8+ T cells from blood, with Jurkat cell RNA spiked in. Subset denoted: FACS-sorted CD8+CD4-CCR7+CD45RA+ naive T cells. The receptors here all came from a human donor in good health. Some libraries in this study had Jurkat cell RNA spiked in.

Only a few counts were recorded for this clonotype. This chain joins TRBV7-6 and TRBJ2-2; no firm D call. This CDR3 comprises 15 residues. Deletions cut 2 bases from V and 1 base from J, with 8 bases between. Germline V gene data show CDR1 as SGHVS and CDR2 as FNYEAQ. The CDR3 region has the DNA TGTGCCAGCAGCTTAATCCCAGGGAACACCGGGGAGCTGTTTTTT. Amino acid sequence: CASSLIPGNTGELFF.

A word on this clonotype: A much larger clonotype is one base distant, so this may be a read error. The conserved phenylalanine or tryptophan is not found at the CDR3 terminus, so this likely reflects a read error. The rearrangement joins TRBV19 to TRBJ2-7; 9 nucleotides agree with TRBD1. J lost 5 bases, V lost 5 bases, and 7 bases had no gene match. The CDR3 has 14 amino acids. CDR1 LNHDA and CDR2 SQIVND come from the germline V gene (reference sequence). The CDR3 here is CASSGTGIPHEQYL. In nucleotides, the CDR3 is TGTGCCAGTAGTGGGACAGGGATTCCCCACGAGCAGTACCTC.

The rearrangement links TRBV7-6 to TRBJ2-3; TRBD2 agrees at 11 bases. The trim removed 1 base at V and 5 bases at J, leaving 5 bases unmatched. The CDR3 runs to 16 residues. CDR1 is SGHVS, CDR2 FNYEAQ, per germline. As DNA, the CDR3 is TGTGCCAGCAGCTTAGATTCTAGCGGGAGGCAAGATACGCAGTATTTT. Residues: CASSLDSSGRQDTQYF.

As to this clonotype: A read error is possible here, since a much larger clone lies one base away. CDR3 sequence reads: CAGSQEVPSTDTQYF. The CDR3 coding sequence is TGTGCCGGCAGCCAAGAGGTCCCCAGCACAGATACGCAGTATTTT. The chain has TRBV3-1 and TRBJ2-3; D is ambiguous. This CDR3 comprises 15 residues. CDR1 is LGHDT, CDR2 YNNKEL, per germline (reference sequence).

The chain employs TRBV6-2 or TRBV6-3 and TRBJ2-7, with 7 positions matching TRBD1. This CDR3 is 17 amino acids long. The V gene end was trimmed by 2 bases and the J gene end by 2 bases; junction bases not matched to a gene: 12. Germline CDR1 MNHEY, CDR2 SVGEGT. CDR3 loop: CASSYTQDRSTPYEQYF. The CDR3 coding sequence is TGTGCCAGCAGTTACACCCAGGACAGGTCGACCCCCTACGAGCAGTACTTC.

This clonotype was detected ten times or more. The chain recombines TRBV7-6 with TRBJ2-2; 11 nucleotides line up with TRBD2. The CDR3 runs to 18 residues. With 4 bases clipped from V and 3 bases from J, the junction kept 10 bases outside the gene matches. Germline CDR1 and CDR2: SGHVS and FNYEAQ. The CDR3 region is CASSSPTSGSAHTGELFF. CDR3 in DNA: TGTGCCAGCAGCTCCCCCACTAGCGGGAGTGCTCACACCGGGGAGCTGTTTTTT.

As concerns this clonotype: Since no conserved phenylalanine or tryptophan closes the CDR3, a read error is the likely cause. V gene TRBV6-2 or TRBV6-3 combines with J gene TRBJ2-7; D ambiguous. The CDR3 extends over 15 amino acids. With 2 bases removed from V and 1 base from J, the gap between germline ends came to 12 bases. CDR1 is MNHEY, CDR2 SVGEGT, per germline. The CDR3: CASSYAPTISYEQYS. The CDR3 coding sequence is TGTGCCAGCAGTTACGCGCCCACCATTTCCTACGAGCAGTACTCC.

Comments on this clonotype: A much larger clonotype is one base distant, so this may be a read error. The V and J genes are TRBV5-6 and TRBJ2-4, with D unresolved. CDR3 size: 12 residues. CDR1 and CDR2 from the germline V gene are SGHDT and YYEEEE. The chain's CDR3 is CTSSSPQNIQYF. The CDR3, as DNA: TGTACCAGCAGCTCGCCCCAAAACATTCAGTACTTC.

As concerns this clonotype: A much larger clone lies one base from this, so it may be a read error. Because the CDR3's place on the DNA is in doubt, the DNA is left out and the CDR3 is given as listed by TCRdb. This sequence joins TRBV4-3 and TRBJ2-3. The CDR3 region is 14 residues in length, termini included. The V gene's germline CDR1 is LGHNA and CDR2 YSLEER. The CDR3 sequence: CANSPGFFGDTQYF.